What follows are 27 T cell receptor beta chains derived from one specimen sequenced in a study of identifying expanded T cells in peripheral blood. Sequencing was performed with immunoSEQ multiplex PCR; in TCRdb, only in-frame clones are kept and a portion is missing. The sample records some 76,000 clones, almost 90% being singletons. Sequenced material: blood. These receptors were taken from a person aged 18 to 75 in good health.

CDR3 residues: CASTWRSNYGYTF. The CDR3 nucleotides are TGTGCCAGTACCTGGAGGAGTAACTATGGCTACACCTTC. V usage is TRBV19 and J usage is TRBJ1-2; D gene unclear. The V end lost 7 bases, the J end lost 1 base, and 10 bases lay between the germline ends. Germline V gives CDR1 LNHDA, CDR2 SQIVND (reference sequence). The CDR3 sequence is 13 residues long.

The chain is built from TRBV30 and TRBJ1-5; no firm D call. V was pared by 2 bases and J by 4 bases, with 6 bases between. The CDR3 spans 12 residues. Per germline, CDR1 GTSNPN and CDR2 SVGIG (reference sequence). Here the CDR3 DNA reads TGTGCCTGGAGTCCCCGTAATCAGCCCCAGCATTTT. Its protein is CAWSPRNQPQHF.

The chain is built from TRBV10-3 and TRBJ2-7; the D is unclear. V was shortened by 3 bases and J by 0 bases, with 12 bases between the two germline ends. The length of the CDR3 is 15 residues. CDR1 and CDR2 (germline): ENHRY, SYGVKD. CDR3 residues: CAISDPPGPSYEQYF. CDR3 sequence (DNA): TGTGCCATCAGTGATCCTCCGGGCCCCTCCTACGAGCAGTACTTC.

The V gene is TRBV7-2, the J gene TRBJ1-2; 9 bases agree with TRBD1. This CDR3 contains 13 residues. J gave up 8 bases and V 8 bases, and 9 bases lay outside the gene matches. Germline lookup yields CDR1 SGHTA and CDR2 FQGNSA. DNA for the CDR3: TGTGCCAGCGGAAAAAGAGACAGGGGGGGCTACACCTTC. It specifies CASGKRDRGGYTF.

This clone came up a few times. The rearrangement joins TRBV5-1 to TRBJ1-3, with a weak D call TRBD1 (6 bases). This CDR3 contains 17 residues. The V and J ends lost 3 bases and 0 bases respectively, with 16 bases between them. Per the germline V gene, CDR1 is SGHRS and CDR2 is YFSETQ. The CDR3 DNA follows: TGCGCCAGCAGCTCCCAAGGAGGGGGGGTCTCTGGAAACACCATATATTTT. As protein: CASSSQGGGVSGNTIYF.

This chain joins TRBV6-4 and TRBJ2-3; D is uncertain. The germline V gene has CDR1 MRHNA and CDR2 SNTAGT. This CDR3 is built from 13 residues. Trimming pared 0 bases from V and 8 bases from J, leaving 9 bases between. The DNA of the CDR3 is TGTGCCAGCAGTGACTCGGGCGACGGTACGCAGTATTTT. It codes for CASSDSGDGTQYF.

The sample holds one count of this clone. The chain is built from TRBV21-1 and TRBJ2-5; TRBD2, the D gene given by the table, was not confirmed from the DNA. TRBV21-1 is a pseudogene. The CDR3 is 16 amino acids. The DNA of the CDR3 is TGTGCCAGCAGCCTAACTAGCGGGGGGATACAAGAGACCCAGTACTTC. Its protein product is CASSLTSGGIQETQYF.

V gene TRBV9 combines with J gene TRBJ2-5; TRBD2 agrees at 9 bases. J lost 1 base, V lost 3 bases, and 4 bases had no gene match. Germline CDR1 SGDLS, CDR2 YYNGEE. This CDR3 is 15 amino acids long. CDR3 in amino acids: CASSAQAGGQETQYF. DNA of the CDR3: TGTGCCAGCAGCGCACAAGCGGGGGGCCAAGAGACCCAGTACTTC.

The chain combines TRBV5-1 with TRBJ2-3, with D unresolved. V lost 0 bases and J 4 bases, leaving 9 bases between the germline ends. Germline CDR1 is SGHRS and CDR2 is YFSETQ. There are 14 residues in the CDR3. Here the CDR3 DNA reads TGCGCCAGCAGCTTGGACCCCAGGTCAGATACGCAGTATTTT. Its protein product is CASSLDPRSDTQYF.

There are a few counts of this clone. The rearrangement joins TRBV15 to TRBJ1-6, with 8 bases lining up with TRBD1. The CDR3 runs 15 residues. V was pared by 2 bases and J by 8 bases, with 5 bases of the junction left unmatched. Germline V CDR1 and CDR2: LNHNV, YYDKDF (reference sequence). CDR3 in DNA: TGTGCCACCAGCAGAAGAGTGACAGGGGATTCACCCCTCCACTTT. This translates into CATSRRVTGDSPLHF.

This chain joins TRBV28 and TRBJ1-5; TRBD1 is a possible D gene (6 bases). Trimming cost V 3 bases and J 5 bases, with 11 bases left between them. The germline V gene has CDR1 MDHEN and CDR2 SYDVKM. This CDR3 is 14 amino acids long. The CDR3 protein is CASSFGTSDQPQHF. CDR3 DNA sequence: TGTGCCAGCAGTTTCGGGACATCCGATCAGCCCCAGCATTTT.

The V gene is TRBV29-1, the J gene TRBJ1-2; possible D gene TRBD1, 5 bases. The CDR3 has 13 amino acids. Between the trimmed V and J ends, which lost 4 bases and 8 bases, there was a span of 17 bases. CDR1 is SQVTM and CDR2 is ANQGSEA in the germline V gene. The CDR3 DNA reads TGCAGCGTTGTAAGTCTAGGGGCCGGGGGCTACACCTTC. Residues: CSVVSLGAGGYTF.

The chain carries TRBV9 and TRBJ2-7; 7 bases fit TRBD1. CDR1 and CDR2 from the germline V gene are SGDLS and YYNGEE. V trimming: 0 bases; J trimming: 5 bases; junction bases outside the gene matches: 8. The CDR3 covers 15 residues. The CDR3 loop reads CASSVEGTDKDEQYF. The DNA of the CDR3 is TGTGCCAGCAGCGTAGAAGGGACAGATAAGGACGAGCAGTACTTC.

V usage is TRBV9 and J usage is TRBJ1-4, with no clear D. This CDR3 is built from 14 residues. V lost 0 bases, J lost 5 bases, and 8 bases lay in between. The germline V gene has CDR1 SGDLS and CDR2 YYNGEE. In nucleotides, the CDR3 is TGTGCCAGCAGCGTAGCCGGAAGAAATGAAAAACTGTTTTTT. Its protein product is CASSVAGRNEKLFF.

The CDR3 sequence is CASSLGGAGNTIYF. The CDR3 DNA sequence: TGTGCCAGCAGTTTAGGGGGGGCTGGAAACACCATATATTTT. The chain uses TRBV27 and TRBJ1-3; possibly TRBD1 for D (5 bases). V lost 2 bases and J 2 bases, leaving 7 bases between the germline ends. The CDR3 extends over 14 amino acids. Germline CDR1 and CDR2: MNHEY and SMNVEV (reference sequence).

The V and J genes are TRBV4-1 and TRBJ2-5; TRBD1 matches 9 bases. From germline, CDR1 is MGHRA and CDR2 YSYEKL. The CDR3 runs 15 residues. Losses at the gene ends were 0 bases for V and 5 bases for J; bases not matched to a gene: 4. CDR3 nucleotide sequence: TGCGCCAGCAGCCAAGACAAGACAGGGGGGGAGACCCAGTACTTC. Protein sequence: CASSQDKTGGETQYF.

This clone was seen once. The J gene is TRBJ2-6, the V gene TRBV9; perhaps D is TRBD1 or TRBD2 (6 bases each). V was shortened by 5 bases and J by 0 bases, with 24 bases between the two germline ends. The germline gives CDR1 SGDLS, CDR2 YYNGEE. CDR3 length equals 20 residues. The CDR3 region is CASRTAGNETGLSGANVLTF. The DNA of the CDR3 is TGTGCCAGCAGAACCGCGGGGAACGAGACAGGCCTCTCTGGGGCCAACGTCCTGACTTTC.

This clone was observed once. This sequence joins TRBV4-2 and TRBJ2-3; 9 bases line up with TRBD1. The CDR3 covers 16 residues. In germline, CDR1 is LGHNA, CDR2 YNFKEQ. The ends lost 4 bases at V and 6 bases at J; junction bases unmatched: 11. The CDR3 DNA is TGTGCCAGCAGCCTAACACAGGGGGCGGCCGCCGATACGCAGTATTTT. This encodes CASSLTQGAAADTQYF.

The chain carries TRBV5-6 and TRBJ1-5, with D unresolved. Germline V lookup: CDR1 SGHDT, CDR2 YYEEEE. The CDR3 runs to 15 residues. V lost 2 bases, J lost 2 bases, and 11 bases lay in between. The CDR3 here is CASSFRSGGNQPQHF. In DNA form, the CDR3 reads TGTGCCAGCAGCTTTCGGTCTGGGGGCAATCAGCCCCAGCATTTT.

This chain joins TRBV5-1 and TRBJ1-1, with D hard to call. This CDR3 contains 14 residues. CDR1 and CDR2 (germline): SGHRS, YFSETQ. V was cut by 5 bases and J by 4 bases, with 15 bases left in between. CDR3 sequence: CASRGQSGITEAFF. CDR3 sequence (DNA): TGCGCCAGCAGGGGTCAGTCGGGTATCACTGAAGCTTTCTTT.

The chain combines TRBV30 with TRBJ1-1, with D perhaps matching TRBD1 (5 bases). CDR1 and CDR2 (germline): GTSNPN, SVGIG (reference sequence). The CDR3 totals 12 residues. With 5 bases removed from V and 1 base from J, the gap between germline ends came to 8 bases. The chain's CDR3 is CAWGDENTEAFF. CDR3 nucleotide sequence: TGTGCCTGGGGGGACGAGAACACTGAAGCTTTCTTT. Full variable domain (rest looked up from reference TRBV30 and TRBJ1-1): SQTIHQWPATLVQPVGSPLSLECTVEGTSNPNLYWYRQAAGRGLQLLFYSVGIGQISSEVPQNLSASRPQDRQFILSSKKLLLSDSGFYLCAWGDENTEAFFGQGTRLTVV.

V usage is TRBV7-3 and J usage is TRBJ2-3; the D call may be TRBD1 or TRBD2 (5 bases each). Germline CDR1 is SGHTA and CDR2 is FQGTGA. This CDR3 contains 12 residues. V was trimmed by 6 bases and J by 1 base, leaving 5 bases between them. CDR3 nucleotides: TGTGCCAGCAGGGGGGGCACAGATACGCAGTATTTT. It codes for CASRGGTDTQYF.

The CDR3 DNA reads TGTGCCAGCAGCTTAGGAGGGGTCACAGATACGCAGTATTTT. Its protein is CASSLGGVTDTQYF. This chain connects TRBV7-6 to TRBJ2-3; either TRBD1 or TRBD2 may fit D (5 bases each). Germline assignment: CDR1 SGHVS and CDR2 FNYEAQ. The CDR3 covers 14 residues. The germline V and J ends were trimmed by 1 base and 2 bases, with 7 bases remaining between them. Together with reference TRBV7-6 and TRBJ2-3, the CDR3 gives the full variable domain: GAGVSQSPRYKVTKRGQDVALRCDPISGHVSLYWYRQALGQGPEFLTYFNYEAQQDKSGLPNDRFSAERPEGSISTLTIQRTEQRDSAMYRCASSLGGVTDTQYFGPGTRLTVL.

V is TRBV11-2 and J is TRBJ2-1; D perhaps matches TRBD2 (5 bases). Germline V lookup: CDR1 SGHAT, CDR2 FQNNGV. CDR3 length equals 14 residues. Trimming cost V 5 bases and J 3 bases, with 11 bases left between them. The CDR3 nucleotides read TGTGCCAGCAGCGCTCGGACTGACTACAATGAGCAGTTCTTC. It specifies CASSARTDYNEQFF.

This clone has only one observation. The chain is built from TRBV5-1 and TRBJ2-3, with D possibly matching TRBD1 (7 bases). The V end was cut by 1 base, the J end by 3 bases, with 9 bases between. The germline V gene has CDR1 SGHRS and CDR2 YFSETQ. The length of the CDR3 is 14 residues. DNA of the CDR3: TGCGCCAGCAGCTTGCAGGGGGGAACAGATACGCAGTATTTT. Amino acid sequence: CASSLQGGTDTQYF. The whole variable domain, remainder taken from reference TRBV5-1 and TRBJ2-3, is KAGVTQTPRYLIKTRGQQVTLSCSPISGHRSVSWYQQTPGQGLQFLFEYFSETQRNKGNFPGRFSGRQFSNSRSEMNVSTLELGDSALYLCASSLQGGTDTQYFGPGTRLTVL.

The chain has TRBV6-5 and TRBJ1-2; D call uncertain. The germline V gene has CDR1 MNHEY and CDR2 SVGAGI. The CDR3 is 15 residues long. Trimming stripped 0 bases from V and 0 bases from J, with 8 bases between. CDR3 sequence (DNA): TGTGCCAGCAGTTACTCGCACAAAGCTAACTATGGCTACACCTTC. Residues: CASSYSHKANYGYTF.

The chain employs TRBV5-1 and TRBJ2-5; 7 bases map to TRBD2. This CDR3 region has 17 residues. Per germline, CDR1 SGHRS and CDR2 YFSETQ. J gave up 1 base and V 0 bases, and 9 bases lay outside the gene matches. The CDR3, as DNA: TGCGCCAGCAGCTTGGCGGCTAGCGGTTCGGGCCAAGAGACCCAGTACTTC. Encoded protein: CASSLAASGSGQETQYF.